These T cell receptor beta chains were read from a single sample in a study of blood T cells in healthy people across ages. TCRdb ran MiXCR on the 5' RACE reads and lists one entry per CDR3 protein. The sample includes fewer than 750,000 distinct CDR3 sequences, 40% to 55% of them seen just once. The sequencing sample was made of blood. These receptors were obtained from an elderly man in good health. The CDR3 runs from the conserved cysteine through the conserved F or W. The D gene is left open where the match is weak. Size is omitted from some rows. Given values are once, few, many or a class for expanded clones.

13	TRBV29-1	-	TRBJ2-3	once	TGCAGCGTTCACCCTACTAGCACAGATACGCAGTATTTT	CSVHPTSTDTQYF
14	TRBV7-2	-	TRBJ1-5	-	TGTGCCAGCAGCTTAACGGGGTTCGATCAGCCCCAGCATTTT	CASSLTGFDQPQHF
14	TRBV3-1	TRBD2	TRBJ2-7	-	TGTGCCAGCAGCCCTAGCGGGAGGATAGCCGAGCAGTACTTC	CASSPSGRIAEQYF
16	TRBV20-1	-	TRBJ2-4	-	TGCAGTGCTAGAGACGAACGCAGGGGGGCCGGCAACATTCAGTACTTC	CSARDERRGAGNIQYF
17	TRBV6-6	TRBD2	TRBJ2-7	few	TGTGCCAGCAGTTACAGCTCCGTGCTAGCGGGAGAATACGAGCAGTACTTC	CASSYSSVLAGEYEQYF
15	TRBV6-2/TRBV6-3	TRBD1	TRBJ1-5	once	TGTGCCAGCAGTCGCGACAGGGTTGGCAATCAGCCCCAGCATTTT	CASSRDRVGNQPQHF
15	TRBV19	-	TRBJ1-4	-	TGTGCCAGTAGTCTACAAGTCTGGGGGAGTGAAAAACTGTTTTTT	CASSLQVWGSEKLFF
16	TRBV20-1	-	TRBJ1-4	few	TGCAGTGCTAGAGATCTCGCGGGGATGGATGATGAAAAACTGTTTTTT	CSARDLAGMDDEKLFF
12	TRBV6-5	-	TRBJ1-1	many	TGTGCCAGCAGGGGGTTTAACACTGAAGCTTTCTTT	CASRGFNTEAFF
16	TRBV7-9	TRBD1	TRBJ2-7	-	TGTGCCAGCAGCTTAAGCATACAGGGGGCGTCGGGCGAGCAGTACTTC	CASSLSIQGASGEQYF
15	TRBV29-1	-	TRBJ1-4	-	TGCAGCGTGAGAAAAGGGACACCAACTAATGAAAAACTGTTTTTT	CSVRKGTPTNEKLFF
16	TRBV4-2	-	TRBJ2-3	few	TGTGCCAGCAGCCAAGATTTATTAGGGAGCACAGATACGCAGTATTTT	CASSQDLLGSTDTQYF
16	TRBV3-1	-	TRBJ2-7	-	TGTGCCAGCAGCCAAGAATCGGCTAGCGACTCCTACGAGCAGTACTTC	CASSQESASDSYEQYF
12	TRBV2	-	TRBJ2-3	few	TGTGCCAGCAAGACTAGTCCTAATACGCAGTATTTT	CASKTSPNTQYF
16	TRBV10-3	-	TRBJ2-5	many	TGTGCCATCAGTGAGCCTTTCCCCCAAAGGGGAGAGACCCAGTACTTC	CAISEPFPQRGETQYF
12	TRBV29-1	-	TRBJ2-4	once	TGCAGCGTACCCCTGACTCGGGGTGAGCGGTTCTTC	CSVPLTRGERFF
14	TRBV7-2	TRBD1	TRBJ2-1	-	TGTGCCAGCAGCCCCCGGACAGGAGAGAATGAGCAGTTCTTC	CASSPRTGENEQFF
15	TRBV27	TRBD1	TRBJ2-7	-	TGTGCCAGCGTACCAACCGGACAGGGAACCTACGAGCAGTACTTC	CASVPTGQGTYEQYF
15	TRBV6-5	-	TRBJ2-7	few	TGTGCCAGCAGAGAAGAGGGCCGGGGACACAATGAGCAGTACTTC	CASREEGRGHNEQYF
14	TRBV6-5	-	TRBJ2-5	many	TGTGCCAGCAGTTACGGGACCCAAGGGGAGACCCAGTACTTC	CASSYGTQGETQYF
16	TRBV20-1	TRBD1	TRBJ2-7	-	TGCAGTGCTCGCCTATCCGACAGGGGGGCTCGGTACGAGCAGTACTTC	CSARLSDRGARYEQYF
20	TRBV7-2	-	TRBJ2-7	-	TGTGCCAGCAGCTTAGCATCCCCGGGCCCGGGGAAACCTGCCCCGGGAGAGCAGTACTTC	CASSLASPGPGKPAPGEQYF
15	TRBV9	-	TRBJ2-5	-	TGTGCCAGCAGCGGGCGGGGGCAGTTCCAAGAGACCCAGTACTTC	CASSGRGQFQETQYF
12	TRBV27	-	TRBJ2-5	-	TGTGCCAGCAGTCGGCCGGGGGAGACCCAGTACTTC	CASSRPGETQYF
14	TRBV6-5	-	TRBJ2-1	many	TGTGCCAGCAGTCAGATACGCCGGGGAGGAATAGAGTTCTTC	CASSQIRRGGIEFF
15	TRBV21-1	-	TRBJ2-7	-	TGTGCCAGCTCTAGCCCTTGGGAGAGCTCCTACGAGCAGTACTTC	CASSSPWESSYEQYF
14	TRBV11-3	-	TRBJ2-3	-	TGTGCCAGCAGCCTGCAGGGGTATTCAGATACGCAGTATTTT	CASSLQGYSDTQYF
17	TRBV7-2	-	TRBJ2-6	few	TGTGCCGGCAGCCCACGGGACTTAGGCTCTGGGGCCAACGTCCTGACTTTC	CAGSPRDLGSGANVLTF
15	TRBV9	-	TRBJ2-7	-	TGTGCCAGCAGCGTAGGAGGGCCAGGGGAATACGAGCAGTACTTC	CASSVGGPGEYEQYF
13	TRBV6-2/TRBV6-3	-	TRBJ2-5	-	TGTGCCAGCAGTTCGGCCCTCCAAGAGACCCAGTACTTC	CASSSALQETQYF
14	TRBV5-1	TRBD2	TRBJ2-1	few	TGCGCCAGCAGCGTTAGCGGGGAGAACAATGAGCAGTTCTTC	CASSVSGENNEQFF
17	TRBV20-1	TRBD1	TRBJ2-1	once	TGCAGTGCTAGACGGCCGCCCACAGGGGTCCGCTACAATGAGCAGTTCTTC	CSARRPPTGVRYNEQFF
14	TRBV5-5	-	TRBJ2-7	-	TGTGCCAGCAGCTCTGGACAGCCCTCCTACGAGCAGTACTTC	CASSSGQPSYEQYF
15	TRBV20-1	-	TRBJ2-1	once	TGCAGTGCCCCCAAGGGGACCCTCTCCTACAATGAGCAGTTCTTC	CSAPKGTLSYNEQFF
15	TRBV7-2	-	TRBJ2-1	once	TGTGCCAGCAGCTTAGGTAGTGCCTCCCACAATGAGCAGTTCTTC	CASSLGSASHNEQFF
16	TRBV7-9	-	TRBJ2-7	-	TGTGCCAGCAGCTTAGTTCGCACGGGGGCCTCCTACGAGCAGTACTTC	CASSLVRTGASYEQYF
13	TRBV29-1	-	TRBJ1-2	few	TGCAGCGTTGTATTGGGCAGGGGCTATGGCTACACCTTC	CSVVLGRGYGYTF
11	TRBV7-9	-	TRBJ1-1	-	TGTGCCAGCAGCTTAATAGAAGAAGCTTTCTTT	CASSLIEEAFF
13	TRBV10-3	-	TRBJ2-4	-	TGTGCCATCAGTGAGTCAAGGGTAACCCCACAGTACTTC	CAISESRVTPQYF
15	TRBV6-6	TRBD2	TRBJ2-1	many	TGTGCCAGCAGTTTATTATTAGCGGGGGTCGATGAGCAGTTCTTC	CASSLLLAGVDEQFF
18	TRBV6-5	TRBD2	TRBJ2-6	many	TGTGCCAGCAGTTACCGGGCCACGGGGAGGGCTGGGGCCAACGTCCTGACTTTC	CASSYRATGRAGANVLTF
16	TRBV6-5	-	TRBJ1-1	-	TGTGCCAGCAGTTACTCGGTCTGGGGGAGAGGCACTGAAGCTTTCTTT	CASSYSVWGRGTEAFF